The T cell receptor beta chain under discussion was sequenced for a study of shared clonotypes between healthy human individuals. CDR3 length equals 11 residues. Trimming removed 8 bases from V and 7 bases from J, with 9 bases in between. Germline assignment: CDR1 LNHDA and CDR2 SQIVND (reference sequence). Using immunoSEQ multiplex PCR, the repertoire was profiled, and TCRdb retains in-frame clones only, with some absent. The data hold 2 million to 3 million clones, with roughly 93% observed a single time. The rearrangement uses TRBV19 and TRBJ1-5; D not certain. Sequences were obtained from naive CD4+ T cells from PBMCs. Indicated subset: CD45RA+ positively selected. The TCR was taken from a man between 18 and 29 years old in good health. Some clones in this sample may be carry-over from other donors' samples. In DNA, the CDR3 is TGTGCCAGTGGGCCTAACCAGCCCCAGCATTTT. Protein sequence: CASGPNQPQHF.